This T cell receptor beta chain is from a study of identical twins. Overall study findings and caveats: Carriage of fewer insertions was seen in abundant cord blood beta clonotypes, whereas memory repertoires showed none. Its conclusions, products of cross-sectional statistical analysis, did not come from following the same donors.

On this clonotype: As yet, its antigen is unknown.

Deletions cut 2 bases from V and 4 bases from J, with 17 bases between. Germline CDR1 is DFQATT and CDR2 is SNEGSKA (reference sequence). The CDR3 length is 15 residues. One entry per CDR3 protein results from TCRdb running MiXCR on the 5' RACE reads. The sample holds around 1.7 million distinct CDR3 sequences; less than 35% are singletons and the top ten take more than 0.25%. The sequenced sample was cord blood. The sequence derives from a newborn girl in good health. This chain uses TRBV20-1 with TRBJ1-1; perhaps TRBD1 as D (5 bases). CDR3 residues: CSARRSLGGGTEAFF. As DNA, the CDR3 is TGCAGTGCTAGAAGGTCCCTCGGGGGTGGCACTGAAGCTTTCTTT.